This note documents a single T cell receptor beta chain sequence. The antigen is unknown. These data belong to a study of cytomegalovirus exposure and HLA in healthy donors. J lost 2 bases, V lost 8 bases, and 2 bases had no gene match. CDR1 and CDR2 (germline): ENHRY, SYGVKD. The CDR3 totals 13 residues. Healthy bone marrow donors formed the donor group. These donors counted as nominally healthy when sampled, but unrecorded immune exposures were likely. Findings of the study overall: Accounts indicate the classifier identified cytomegalovirus status with strong specificity and sensitivity.

The PCR ran on 60 Vbeta and 13 Jbeta primers. Repertoires were generated with immunoSEQ multiplex PCR, while TCRdb's copy carries only in-frame clones and drops some. The sample carries about 170,000 clones, approximately 71% recorded once. This TCR was sampled from a girl between 10 and 17 years old in good health and CMV-seronegative. This sequence joins TRBV10-3 and TRBJ2-3; 9 bases line up with TRBD1. Sequenced material: PBMCs. CDR3 nucleotides: TGTGCCATCGGACAGGGGTACACAGATACGCAGTATTTT. Translating it yields CAIGQGYTDTQYF.